This T cell receptor (beta chain) was profiled in a study of T cells in localized non-small cell lung cancer. Study-level findings and limits: Adjacent lung held a median roughly 60 of the top 100 tumor clones. Heterogeneity remains possible, as sequencing covered one tumor region only.

CDR1 and CDR2 (germline): SGHDN, FVKESK. The CDR3 extends over 13 amino acids. Trimming cost V 3 bases and J 9 bases, with 12 bases left between them. Worth noting for this clone: The antigen is not known.

Sequencing was performed with immunoSEQ multiplex PCR; in TCRdb, only in-frame clones are kept and a portion is missing. This table holds roughly 35,000 clones, approximately 93% found once. The chain combines TRBV14 with TRBJ2-4; unclear D gene. The clonotype was recovered from a female donor older than 55 with stage I lung adenocarcinoma. The specimen comprised peripheral blood, sampled before any cancer treatment. The CDR3 sequence is CASSQGLQTIQYF. Here the CDR3 DNA reads TGTGCCAGCAGCCAGGGGTTACAAACCATTCAGTACTTC.